A single sample is the source of the 20 T cell receptor beta chains below, sequenced in a study. Each CDR3 protein is one row after TCRdb ran MiXCR on the 5' RACE reads. The table records over 6,500 distinct CDR3 sequences, 40% to 60% of them present only once. Material for sequencing was naive CD4+ T cells sorted from a lymph node. Subset: naive CD4+ T cells, CD4+CD45RA+CD25-. These receptors were collected from a female donor with breast cancer.

This clonotype showed up just a few times. This sequence joins TRBV6-1 and TRBJ2-5; 12 nucleotides line up with TRBD2. Looked up from germline, CDR1 is MNHNS and CDR2 is SASEGT. V gave up 7 bases and J gave up 1 base; unmatched junction bases: 4. This CDR3 is 15 amino acids long. CDR3 sequence reads: CASTPGLAGQETQYF. The CDR3 DNA reads as TGTGCCAGCACCCCGGGACTAGCGGGCCAAGAGACCCAGTACTTC.

The chain is built from TRBV10-3 and TRBJ2-3; a possible D gene is TRBD2 (6 bases). Germline V gene data show CDR1 as ENHRY and CDR2 as SYGVKD. The V and J ends lost 3 bases and 0 bases respectively, with 10 bases between them. This CDR3 is 15 amino acids long. Written as DNA, the CDR3 is TGTGCCATCAGTGATGTTACTAGCAGCACAGATACGCAGTATTTT. Amino acid sequence: CAISDVTSSTDTQYF.

The CDR3 DNA follows: TGTGCCAGCAGCTTAGGCAAGGCGGGGCAAGAGACCCAGTACTTC. Amino acid sequence: CASSLGKAGQETQYF. V usage is TRBV7-2 and J usage is TRBJ2-5, with D possibly matching TRBD2 (6 bases). The germline V gene encodes CDR1 SGHTA and CDR2 FQGNSA. V lost 1 base, J lost 2 bases, and 11 bases lay in between. The CDR3 runs to 15 residues.

The V call is TRBV27, the J call TRBJ1-6; D possibly corresponds to TRBD1 (5 bases). This CDR3 region has 14 residues. V lost 5 bases and J 1 base, leaving 6 bases between the germline ends. CDR1 MNHEY and CDR2 SMNVEV come from the germline V gene (reference sequence). The CDR3 sequence is CASSGTSYNSPLHF. CDR3 in DNA: TGTGCCAGCAGTGGGACGTCCTATAATTCACCCCTCCACTTT.

The CDR3: CASSPRNTEQFF. The CDR3 DNA is TGTGCCAGCTCACCACGGAACACTGAGCAGTTCTTC. The rearrangement joins TRBV18 to TRBJ2-1; D is ambiguous. Germline CDR1 and CDR2: KGHSH and LQKENI. V lost 1 base, J lost 9 bases, and 7 bases lay in between. The CDR3 is 12 amino acids.

The rearrangement links TRBV5-1 to TRBJ2-1; 12 nucleotides match TRBD2. CDR3 length: 18 amino acids. Germline V lookup: CDR1 SGHRS, CDR2 YFSETQ. V shed 4 bases, J shed 3 bases, and the junction held 11 bases outside the gene matches. For the CDR3, the DNA is TGCGCCAGCAGCATCCCTTTGGGACTAGCGGGCAGCTACAATGAGCAGTTCTTC. Its translation is CASSIPLGLAGSYNEQFF.

The J gene is TRBJ1-1, the V gene TRBV4-2, with 9 nucleotides matching TRBD1. The CDR3 contains 19 residues. The V gene end was trimmed by 2 bases and the J gene end by 7 bases; junction bases not matched to a gene: 20. The germline V gene encodes CDR1 LGHNA and CDR2 YNFKEQ. The DNA for the CDR3 is TGTGCCAGCAGCCAAAAAAGAACAGGGGGCTCGGGAATTTGGGGTGAAGCTTTCTTT. It encodes CASSQKRTGGSGIWGEAFF.

V usage is TRBV12-3 or TRBV12-4 and J usage is TRBJ2-7; 9 bases align to TRBD1. Trimming took 3 bases from V and 11 from J; bases not matched to a gene: 8. This CDR3 contains 13 residues. CDR3 bases: TGTGCCAGCAGTTTGGCACAGGGGGCTGACAAGTACTTC. Its translation: CASSLAQGADKYF.

This clonotype was seen a few times. The chain employs TRBV20-1 and TRBJ2-5; the D gene is possibly TRBD1 (6 bases). Germline lookup yields CDR1 DFQATT and CDR2 SNEGSKA (reference sequence). Trimming took off 6 bases at V and 5 bases at J, with 10 bases between the two ends. This CDR3 is 11 amino acids long. The CDR3 region is CSATGFETQYF. For the CDR3, the DNA is TGCAGTGCCACAGGGTTCGAGACCCAGTACTTC.

The chain has TRBV20-1 and TRBJ1-1; D possibly corresponds to TRBD1 (6 bases). The germline gives CDR1 DFQATT, CDR2 SNEGSKA (reference sequence). V was trimmed by 1 base and J by 1 base, leaving 10 bases between them. The CDR3 spans 14 residues. The CDR3 is CSARVRGQNTEAFF. The DNA for the CDR3 is TGCAGTGCTAGAGTAAGGGGACAGAACACTGAAGCTTTCTTT.

This clonotype has just a few counts. V and J are TRBV4-2 and TRBJ1-2; 7 bases match TRBD1. Trimming took 4 bases from V and 4 from J; bases not matched to a gene: 9. This CDR3 has 15 residues. Per germline, CDR1 LGHNA and CDR2 YNFKEQ. This CDR3 is CASSPDRVTFYGYTF. The CDR3, as DNA: TGTGCCAGCAGCCCCGACAGGGTTACATTCTATGGCTACACCTTC.

This rearrangement joins TRBV6-5 to TRBJ1-4; D gene uncertain. The CDR3 sequence is 12 residues long. V lost 8 bases to trimming and J lost 7 bases, with 11 bases between them. Germline assignment: CDR1 MNHEY and CDR2 SVGAGI. In DNA form, the CDR3 reads TGTGCCAGCGGGCTCAGTGGTGAAAAACTGTTTTTT. Amino acid sequence: CASGLSGEKLFF.

This chain connects TRBV20-1 to TRBJ1-5; 9 bases fit TRBD1. The CDR3 is 16 residues long. Germline-derived CDR1 and CDR2 are DFQATT and SNEGSKA (reference sequence). Unmatched junction bases numbered 16, after V lost 2 bases and J lost 11 bases. The CDR3 DNA is TGCAGTGCTAGATCCACCGGGACAGGGAAAACTTGGTCCCAGCATTTT. It encodes CSARSTGTGKTWSQHF.

Details on this clonotype: One end of the junction fails to match germline, which may point to a read error. The chain joins TRBV5-1 to TRBJ2-3; D is uncertain. This CDR3 is 14 amino acids long. The germline V gene encodes CDR1 SGHRS and CDR2 YFSETQ. The CDR3 nucleotides read TGTGCCAGCAGCTTGGACCAACTCACAGATACGCAGTATTTT. Translating gives CASSLDQLTDTQYF.

This clonotype was seen only once. This chain uses TRBV6-1 with TRBJ2-7; possible D gene TRBD1, 6 bases. V lost 2 bases to trimming and J lost 4 bases, with 15 bases between them. This CDR3 contains 15 residues. The germline CDR1 and CDR2 sequences are MNHNS and SASEGT. The CDR3 DNA is TGTGCCAGCAGTGAACTCAGGGGCGCCTCATACGAGCAGTACTTC. Encoded protein: CASSELRGASYEQYF.

This clonotype was found a few times. The V gene is TRBV5-1, the J gene TRBJ2-1; 10 nucleotides line up with TRBD2. The CDR3 covers 15 residues. CDR1 and CDR2 from the germline V gene are SGHRS and YFSETQ. The V gene end was trimmed by 0 bases and the J gene end by 7 bases; junction bases not matched to a gene: 4. CDR3 loop: CASSLGGTSENEQFF. The CDR3 DNA follows: TGCGCCAGCAGCTTGGGGGGGACTAGCGAGAATGAGCAGTTCTTC.

J is TRBJ2-5 and V is TRBV20-1, with 8 positions matching TRBD2. With 1 base clipped from V and 7 bases from J, the junction kept 8 bases outside the gene matches. CDR1 and CDR2 (germline): DFQATT, SNEGSKA (reference sequence). This CDR3 contains 14 residues. The CDR3 sequence: CSARGRREEGTQYF. The CDR3 nucleotides read TGCAGTGCTAGAGGGAGGCGGGAGGAAGGGACCCAGTACTTC.

In the case of this clonotype: Because it lacks the conserved phenylalanine or tryptophan at the end, this CDR3 is likely a read error. This rearrangement joins TRBV5-1 to TRBJ2-2, with 7 positions matching TRBD1. The CDR3 loop spans 15 amino acids. CDR1 and CDR2 (germline): SGHRS, YFSETQ. The J segment lost 7 bases and the V segment lost 3 bases, leaving 9 bases of the junction unmatched. Written as DNA, the CDR3 is TGCGCCAGCAGCTCTGGACAGGTCGTAGGCGGGGAGCTGTTTTTA. Encoded protein: CASSSGQVVGGELFL.

The table lists this clonotype with a few counts. The chain recombines TRBV10-3 with TRBJ2-5; tentatively, D is TRBD2 (5 bases). This CDR3 comprises 12 residues. V gave up 4 bases and J gave up 5 bases, with 8 bases separating them. Germline assignment: CDR1 ENHRY and CDR2 SYGVKD. In nucleotides, the CDR3 is TGTGCCATCAGTGGCAGAGGGGAGACCCAGTACTTC. Translation gives CAISGRGETQYF.

This clonotype has a handful of counts. The chain recombines TRBV11-1 with TRBJ2-1, with D hard to call. CDR3 length equals 12 residues. Per germline, CDR1 SGHAT and CDR2 FQDESV (reference sequence). The ends were cut back, 0 bases at V and 3 bases at J, with 0 bases in the middle. As DNA, the CDR3 is TGTGCCAGCAGCTTAGCCTACAATGAGCAGTTCTTC. Translated, it gives CASSLAYNEQFF.